The 10 T cell receptor beta chains presented below share a single source sample, sequenced in a study of cytomegalovirus exposure and HLA in healthy donors. This PCR relied on a set of 60 Vbeta primers and 13 Jbeta primers. TCRdb's table, derived via immunoSEQ multiplex PCR, lists solely in-frame clones and lacks some. The table has roughly 79,000 clones, around 74% seen once. The material sequenced was PBMCs. The receptor source for this set is a woman aged 50 to 60 in good health and CMV-seropositive.

V gene TRBV7-8 combines with J gene TRBJ2-7, with D possibly TRBD2 on 5 matching bases. The germline V and J ends were trimmed by 8 bases and 2 bases, with 13 bases remaining between them. Germline values: CDR1 SGHVS, CDR2 FQNEAQ. This CDR3 is 13 amino acids long. CDR3 nucleotide sequence: TGTGCCAGCGGTAGGCGGGTTCCCTACGAGCAGTACTTC. The encoded protein is CASGRRVPYEQYF. Looking up the rest from reference TRBV7-8 and TRBJ2-7 gives the full variable domain: GAGVSQSPRYKVAKRGQDVALRCDPISGHVSLFWYQQALGQGPEFLTYFQNEAQLDKSGLPSDRFFAERPEGSVSTLKIQRTQQEDSAVYLCASGRRVPYEQYFGPGTRLTVT.

This clone has more than one count but fewer than ten. This rearrangement joins TRBV19 to TRBJ1-5; no clear D gene. The ends were cut back, 6 bases at V and 6 bases at J, with 21 bases in the middle. Per germline, CDR1 LNHDA and CDR2 SQIVND (reference sequence). The CDR3 is 16 amino acids. CDR3 sequence (DNA): TGTGCCAGTAGGCCCTCGGCGGGGAGTCGCAGTCAGCCCCAGCATTTT. Translated: CASRPSAGSRSQPQHF.

The gene calls are TRBV19 and TRBJ2-1; 9 bases line up with TRBD2. Trimming took 7 bases from V and 4 from J; bases not matched to a gene: 5. The CDR3 extends over 14 amino acids. CDR1 and CDR2 from the germline V gene are LNHDA and SQIVND (reference sequence). CDR3 bases: TGTGCCAGTAAACTAGCGGGCTTATACAATGAGCAGTTCTTC. It yields the protein CASKLAGLYNEQFF.

The gene calls are TRBV28 and TRBJ2-7; 8 bases agree with TRBD1. V dropped 6 bases and J dropped 3; count of bases not matched to a gene: 19. CDR3 length equals 18 residues. Germline V lookup: CDR1 MDHEN, CDR2 SYDVKM. The CDR3 reads CASSPLTRTGSKGYEQYF. DNA for the CDR3: TGTGCCAGCAGCCCCCTGACTAGGACAGGGTCGAAAGGCTACGAGCAGTACTTC.

This clone has only a few counts. This chain joins TRBV29-1 and TRBJ1-4; D uncertain. This CDR3 region has 12 residues. In germline, CDR1 is SQVTM, CDR2 ANQGSEA. The V end lost 8 bases, the J end lost 7 bases, and 14 bases lay between the germline ends. The CDR3 loop reads CSRRSGGEKLFF. In DNA form, the CDR3 reads TGCAGCCGTCGGTCCGGCGGTGAAAAACTGTTTTTT.

The chain links TRBV5-4 to TRBJ2-1, with 7 nucleotides matching TRBD2. The V segment lost 6 bases and the J segment 6 bases; nucleotides outside the gene matches: 24. The CDR3 extends over 19 amino acids. Germline V gene data show CDR1 as SGHNT and CDR2 as YYREEE (reference sequence). The CDR3 region has the DNA TGTGCCAGCACCACCCCCGGGAGCGGGATCACATGGATGGGCAATGAGCAGTTCTTC. This translates into CASTTPGSGITWMGNEQFF.

The rearrangement joins TRBV6-1 to TRBJ2-5; 7 bases are shared with TRBD2. The CDR3 is 14 residues long. Trimming at V came to 6 bases and at J to 1 base, leaving 5 bases not matched to a gene. Germline CDR1 is MNHNS and CDR2 is SASEGT. CDR3 protein: CASRTPGGQETQYF. The CDR3 DNA follows: TGTGCCAGCAGAACCCCGGGGGGCCAAGAGACCCAGTACTTC.

The chain employs TRBV30 and TRBJ2-1; no definite D call. Germline values: CDR1 GTSNPN, CDR2 SVGIG (reference sequence). V was clipped by 0 bases and J by 9 bases, with 9 bases between them. The CDR3 is made up of 12 amino acids. The CDR3 loop is CAWSVLSSEQFF. The CDR3 DNA reads as TGTGCCTGGAGTGTACTCTCAAGTGAGCAGTTCTTC. Full variable domain (rest looked up from reference TRBV30 and TRBJ2-1): SQTIHQWPATLVQPVGSPLSLECTVEGTSNPNLYWYRQAAGRGLQLLFYSVGIGQISSEVPQNLSASRPQDRQFILSSKKLLLSDSGFYLCAWSVLSSEQFFGPGTRLTVL.

This clone showed up just once. The V and J genes are TRBV15 and TRBJ2-3; tentative D call: TRBD1 (6 bases). The CDR3 length is 17 residues. Germline V CDR1 and CDR2: LNHNV, YYDKDF (reference sequence). Trimming removed 2 bases at V and 4 bases at J, with 19 bases between. In DNA, the CDR3 is TGTGCCACCAGCAGAACAGGGACCAGGGTAAAGGCAGATACGCAGTATTTT. Its translation is CATSRTGTRVKADTQYF.

This clone has only a few counts. The chain links TRBV30 to TRBJ2-7; the D gene is possibly TRBD1 (5 bases). CDR1 and CDR2 from the germline V gene are GTSNPN and SVGIG (reference sequence). This CDR3 has 12 residues. V lost 2 bases and J 6 bases, leaving 11 bases between the germline ends. CDR3 sequence: CAWSLGPGEQYF. DNA of the CDR3: TGTGCCTGGAGTCTGGGGCCAGGCGAGCAGTACTTC.